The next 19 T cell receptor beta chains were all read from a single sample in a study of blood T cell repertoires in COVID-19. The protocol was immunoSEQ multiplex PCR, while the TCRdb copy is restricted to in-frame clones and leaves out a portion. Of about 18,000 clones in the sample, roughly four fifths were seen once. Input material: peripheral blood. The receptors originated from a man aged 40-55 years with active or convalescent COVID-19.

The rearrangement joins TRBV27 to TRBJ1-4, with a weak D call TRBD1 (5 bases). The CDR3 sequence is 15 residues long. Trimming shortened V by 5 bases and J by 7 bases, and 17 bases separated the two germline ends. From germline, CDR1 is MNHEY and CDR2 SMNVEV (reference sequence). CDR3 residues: CASSLTDTTGEKLFF. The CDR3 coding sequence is TGTGCCAGCAGTCTAACGGACACTACGGGTGAAAAACTGTTTTTT.

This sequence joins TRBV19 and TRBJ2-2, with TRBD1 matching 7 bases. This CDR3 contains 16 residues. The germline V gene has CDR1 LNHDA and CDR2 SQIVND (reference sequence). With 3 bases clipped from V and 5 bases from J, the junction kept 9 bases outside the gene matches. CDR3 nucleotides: TGTGCCAGTAGTATTGTCACAGGGGTCGGGACCGGGGAGCTGTTTTTT. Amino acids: CASSIVTGVGTGELFF.

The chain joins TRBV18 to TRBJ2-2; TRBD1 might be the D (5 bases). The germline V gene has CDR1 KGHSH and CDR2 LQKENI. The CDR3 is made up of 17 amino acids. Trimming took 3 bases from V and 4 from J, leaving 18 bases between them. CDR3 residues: CASSPRSSAGITGELFF. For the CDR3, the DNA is TGTGCCAGCTCACCTAGAAGTAGTGCAGGGATCACCGGGGAGCTGTTTTTT.

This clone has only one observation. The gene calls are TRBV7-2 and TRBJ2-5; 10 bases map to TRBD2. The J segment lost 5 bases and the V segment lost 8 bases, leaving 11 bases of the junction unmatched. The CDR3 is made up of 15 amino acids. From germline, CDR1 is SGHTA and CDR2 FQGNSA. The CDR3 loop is CASVSERGGGETQYF. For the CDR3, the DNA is TGTGCCAGCGTTTCTGAGCGGGGGGGCGGGGAGACCCAGTACTTC.

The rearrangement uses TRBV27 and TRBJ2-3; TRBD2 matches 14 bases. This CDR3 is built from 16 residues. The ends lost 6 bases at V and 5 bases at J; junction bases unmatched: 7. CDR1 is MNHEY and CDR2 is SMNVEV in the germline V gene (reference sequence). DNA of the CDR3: TGTGCCAGCAGGGCGACTAGCGGGGGGGCCGTAGATACGCAGTATTTT. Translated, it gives CASRATSGGAVDTQYF.

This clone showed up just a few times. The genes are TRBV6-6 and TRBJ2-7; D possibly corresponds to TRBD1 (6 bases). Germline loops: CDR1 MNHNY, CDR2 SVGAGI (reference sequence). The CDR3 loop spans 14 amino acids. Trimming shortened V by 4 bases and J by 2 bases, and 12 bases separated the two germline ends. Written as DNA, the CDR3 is TGTGCCAGCAGTTCCCGGGACACCACCTACGAGCAGTACTTC. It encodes CASSSRDTTYEQYF.

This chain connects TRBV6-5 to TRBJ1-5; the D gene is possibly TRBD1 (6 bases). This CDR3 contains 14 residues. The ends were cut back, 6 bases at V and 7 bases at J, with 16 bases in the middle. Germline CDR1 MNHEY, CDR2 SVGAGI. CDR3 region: CASRNNRAHQPQHF. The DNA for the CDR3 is TGTGCCAGCAGAAACAACAGGGCCCACCAGCCCCAGCATTTT.

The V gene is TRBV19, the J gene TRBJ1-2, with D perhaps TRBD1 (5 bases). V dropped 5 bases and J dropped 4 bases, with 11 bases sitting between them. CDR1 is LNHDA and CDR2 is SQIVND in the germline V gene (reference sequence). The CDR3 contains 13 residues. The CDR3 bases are TGTGCCAGTAGTTCGGGGGGTGTCTATGGCTACACCTTC. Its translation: CASSSGGVYGYTF.

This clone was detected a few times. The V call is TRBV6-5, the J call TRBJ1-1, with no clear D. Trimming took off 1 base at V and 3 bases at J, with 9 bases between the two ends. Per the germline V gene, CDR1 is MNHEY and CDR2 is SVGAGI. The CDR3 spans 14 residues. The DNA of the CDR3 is TGTGCCAGCAGTTACTTCGTGAGAGACACTGAAGCTTTCTTT. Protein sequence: CASSYFVRDTEAFF.

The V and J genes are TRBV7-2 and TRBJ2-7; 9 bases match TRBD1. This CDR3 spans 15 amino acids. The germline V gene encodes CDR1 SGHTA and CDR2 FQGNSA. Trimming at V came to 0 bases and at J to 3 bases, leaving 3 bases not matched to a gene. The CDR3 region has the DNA TGTGCCAGCAGCTTAGCGGGGACAGGGTTCTACGAGCAGTACTTC. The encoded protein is CASSLAGTGFYEQYF. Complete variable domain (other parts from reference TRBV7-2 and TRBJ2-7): GAGVSQSPSNKVTEKGKDVELRCDPISGHTALYWYRQSLGQGLEFLIYFQGNSAPDKSGLPSDRFSAERTGGSVSTLTIQRTQQEDSAVYLCASSLAGTGFYEQYFGPGTRLTVT.

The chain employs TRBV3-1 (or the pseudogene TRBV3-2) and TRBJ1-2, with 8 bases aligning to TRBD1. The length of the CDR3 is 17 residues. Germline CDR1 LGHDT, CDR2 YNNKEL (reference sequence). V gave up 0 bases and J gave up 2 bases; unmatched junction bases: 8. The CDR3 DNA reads TGTGCCAGCAGCCAAGACTTCGGGACAGGAGAAAACTATGGCTACACCTTC. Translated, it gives CASSQDFGTGENYGYTF.

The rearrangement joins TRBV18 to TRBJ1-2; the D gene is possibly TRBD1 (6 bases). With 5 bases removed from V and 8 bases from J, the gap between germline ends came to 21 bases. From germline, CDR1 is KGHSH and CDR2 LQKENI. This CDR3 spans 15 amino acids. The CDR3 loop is CASSSFRDTAYGYTF. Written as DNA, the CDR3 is TGTGCCAGCTCATCGTTCCGGGACACCGCGTACGGCTACACCTTC.

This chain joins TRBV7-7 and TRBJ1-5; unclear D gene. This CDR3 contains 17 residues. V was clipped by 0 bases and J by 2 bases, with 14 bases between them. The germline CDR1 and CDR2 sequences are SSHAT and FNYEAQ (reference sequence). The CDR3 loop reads CASSLAEVKVGNQPQHF. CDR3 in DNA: TGTGCCAGCAGCTTAGCCGAGGTCAAGGTCGGCAATCAGCCCCAGCATTTT.

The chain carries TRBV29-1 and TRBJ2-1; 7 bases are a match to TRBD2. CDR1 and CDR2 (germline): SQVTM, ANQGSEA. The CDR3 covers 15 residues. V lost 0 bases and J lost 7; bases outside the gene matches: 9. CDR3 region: CSVEDRGDLRNEQFF. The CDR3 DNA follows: TGCAGCGTTGAAGATCGGGGGGACCTCCGGAATGAGCAGTTCTTC.

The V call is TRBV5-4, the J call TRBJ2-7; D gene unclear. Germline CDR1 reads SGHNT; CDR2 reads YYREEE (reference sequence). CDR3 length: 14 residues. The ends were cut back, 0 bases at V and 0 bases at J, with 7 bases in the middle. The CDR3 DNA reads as TGTGCCAGCAGCTTGGACCTAAGCTCCTACGAGCAGTACTTC. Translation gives CASSLDLSSYEQYF.

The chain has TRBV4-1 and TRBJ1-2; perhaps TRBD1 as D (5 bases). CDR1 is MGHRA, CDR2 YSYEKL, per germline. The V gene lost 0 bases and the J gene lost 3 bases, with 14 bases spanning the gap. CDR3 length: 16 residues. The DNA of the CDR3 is TGCGCCAGCAGCCAAGATCCCCCAGGGTTCCACTATGGCTACACCTTC. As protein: CASSQDPPGFHYGYTF.

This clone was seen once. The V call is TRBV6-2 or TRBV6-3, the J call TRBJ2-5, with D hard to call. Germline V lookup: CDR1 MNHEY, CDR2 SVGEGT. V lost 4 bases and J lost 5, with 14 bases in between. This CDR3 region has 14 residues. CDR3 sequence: CASSLGTERETQYF. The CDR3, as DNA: TGTGCCAGCAGTTTAGGAACCGAGAGGGAGACCCAGTACTTC.

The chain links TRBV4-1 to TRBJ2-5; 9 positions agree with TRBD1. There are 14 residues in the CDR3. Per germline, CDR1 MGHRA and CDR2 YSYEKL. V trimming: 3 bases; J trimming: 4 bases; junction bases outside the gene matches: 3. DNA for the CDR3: TGCGCCAGCAGCCAGGACAGGGGACGAGAGACCCAGTACTTC. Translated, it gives CASSQDRGRETQYF.

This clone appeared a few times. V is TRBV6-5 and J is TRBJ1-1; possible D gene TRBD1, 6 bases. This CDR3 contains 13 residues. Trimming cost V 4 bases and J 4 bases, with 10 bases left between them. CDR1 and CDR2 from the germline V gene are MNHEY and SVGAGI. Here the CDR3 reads CASSLQGATEAFF. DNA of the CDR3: TGTGCCAGCAGTTTACAGGGTGCCACTGAAGCTTTCTTT.